A selection of T cell receptor beta chains follows, all from one sample in a study of tumor-infiltrating lymphocytes in primary liver carcinoma. Using its own MiXCR run on the multiplex PCR reads, TCRdb lists one record per CDR3 protein. The sample contains about 200,000 distinct CDR3 sequences, 85% of which appear only once. The sequenced sample was tumor tissue from primary liver carcinoma. The receptors were sampled from a man between 35 and 55 years old with primary liver carcinoma and hepatitis B virus infection. Both conserved end residues are part of each CDR3. The D gene is left open where the match is weak. Part of the rows lack a size; the others show once, few, many or a class for expanded clones.

J gene,V gene,clone size,D gene,CDR3 DNA,CDR3 protein
TRBJ1-1,TRBV5-5,NA,NA,TGTGCCAGTAGTTTGTACTGCAGGGAGGCTGAAGCTTTCTTT,CASSLYCREAEAFF
TRBJ2-3,TRBV4-1,NA,NA,TGCGCCAGTAGCCGAAGGAAGGGGGGAACAGATACGCAATATTTT,CASSRRKGGTDTQYF
TRBJ2-7,TRBV24-1,many,NA,TGTGCCACCAGTGTTGAGACAGTTTCCTACGAGCAGTACTTC,CATSVETVSYEQYF
TRBJ2-1,TRBV4-3,NA,TRBD1,TGTGCCAGCAGCCACGCCGGGGGACAGGGGAGCAGTGTGCAGTTCTTC,CASSHAGGQGSSVQFF
TRBJ1-1,TRBV6-2/TRBV6-3,NA,NA,TGTGCCAGCAGTTACCGTGACCGGGGCAATGAAGCTTTCTTT,CASSYRDRGNEAFF
TRBJ1-1,TRBV29-1,NA,NA,TGCAGCGCATCGGGGGGGTGGGATATGAACATTGAACCTTTCTTT,CSASGGWDMNIEPFF
TRBJ2-7,TRBV29-1,NA,NA,TGCGGCGTTGAAGATCCAGGAGGGAGCTCCTACGAGCATTATTTC,CGVEDPGGSSYEHYF
TRBJ1-5,TRBV9,few,NA,TGTGCCAGCAGCGTAGATTCAGGACAGCCCCAGCATTTT,CASSVDSGQPQHF
TRBJ2-3,TRBV18,NA,NA,TGTGCCAGCTCACCACTTCAGGGAACAGATACGCAGTATTTT,CASSPLQGTDTQYF
TRBJ2-2,TRBV29-1,NA,TRBD2,TGCAGCGTTGCGGGGGGTATAGGGCGAACCGGGGAGCTGTTTTTT,CSVAGGIGRTGELFF
TRBJ2-1,TRBV4-1,NA,NA,TGCGCAAGCAGCGCGGGACGGCAATTCTTC,CASSAGRQFF
TRBJ2-5,TRBV30,many,NA,TGTGCCTGGAGTACCTCCTCGGGCTGGGAGACCCAGTACTTC,CAWSTSSGWETQYF
TRBJ1-1,TRBV6-5,once,TRBD1,TGTACCAGCAGCTTCGGACAGGCCAACACTGAAGCTCTCTTT,CTSSFGQANTEALF
TRBJ2-7,TRBV6-2/TRBV6-3,NA,TRBD2,TGTGCCAGCAAAAGACTACGGGAGGGCTACGGGCAGCACTTC,CASKRLREGYGQHF
TRBJ2-1,TRBV30,NA,NA,TGTGCCTGGAGTGTACCCGTAGCTGGAGGACTTCTCTACAATGAGCAGTTCTTC,CAWSVPVAGGLLYNEQFF
TRBJ2-1,TRBV29-1,few,NA,TGCAGCGCCCCGGATGGCGGCCGTGTAGGAGATCAGTTCTTC,CSAPDGGRVGDQFF
TRBJ1-4,TRBV4-1,NA,NA,TGCGCCAGCAGACAAGACACGGGATTAAATGACAAACTGTTTTTT,CASRQDTGLNDKLFF
TRBJ2-7,TRBV6-2/TRBV6-3,NA,NA,TGTGCCACCAGTCTCTGGGTGGGTCCCTACGAGCAGTACTTC,CATSLWVGPYEQYF
TRBJ1-2,TRBV12-3/TRBV12-4,NA,TRBD1,TGTGCCAGCAGTTTCATCTACAGGGGGCCAGACTATGGCTATACCTTC,CASSFIYRGPDYGYTF
TRBJ1-1,TRBV6-5,NA,NA,TGTGCCAACAGTGGTATAGGGGTAAGGACTGAAGCTTTCTTT,CANSGIGVRTEAFF
TRBJ2-7,TRBV29-1,many,TRBD1,TGCAGCGCCGGACGACAGGGTAACGAGCAGTACTTC,CSAGRQGNEQYF
TRBJ1-5,TRBV6-1,once,NA,TGTGCCAGCAGTGTCATAACAGTGTCCCGGGGGCAGCCCCAGCATTTT,CASSVITVSRGQPQHF
TRBJ2-7,TRBV29-1,NA,NA,TGCAGCGTTGAAGGCGACTCCGAGCAATACTTT,CSVEGDSEQYF
TRBJ2-3,TRBV6-1,NA,NA,TGTACCAGCAGTGATTTCCCAGGGAGTGGTGAAGATACGCAGTATTTT,CTSSDFPGSGEDTQYF
TRBJ1-1,TRBV6-5,NA,NA,TGTGTCAGCAGTCTCTCGGTGAACACTGAAGCTTTCTTT,CVSSLSVNTEAFF
TRBJ2-1,TRBV6-1,NA,TRBD1,TGTACCAGCAGTGAGACAGGGAGTATGTACAATGAGCAGTTCTTC,CTSSETGSMYNEQFF
TRBJ2-5,TRBV12-3/TRBV12-4,NA,NA,TGTGCCAGCAGCTTAGTGCGGGAGACCCAGTACTTC,CASSLVRETQYF
TRBJ2-3,TRBV29-1,NA,NA,TGCAGCGCGCGGGTTTCGGGATTGCCATATACGCAGTATTTT,CSARVSGLPYTQYF
TRBJ2-2,TRBV6-2/TRBV6-3,NA,NA,TGTGCCAGCACTACCCACGGGGGCGGGAGCCACGGGGAGCTGTTTTTT,CASTTHGGGSHGELFF
TRBJ1-1,TRBV29-1,NA,NA,TGTAGCGTTAGGGCGTGGTGGGGAATGAACACTGAAGCTTTCTTT,CSVRAWWGMNTEAFF
TRBJ2-1,TRBV24-1,NA,TRBD2,TGTGCCACCAGTGATTCTTTCGGGACTAGCGGGATGAATGAGCAGTTCTTC,CATSDSFGTSGMNEQFF